The 15 T cell receptor beta chains below all came from one sample that was sequenced in a study of tumor and adjacent non-tumor tissue in lung cancer. No cell sorting was done before RNA was extracted from the tissue. The library came from three nested PCR rounds adapted from ARM-PCR protocols. TCRdb passed the multiplex PCR reads through MiXCR, listing each CDR3 protein once. The sample consists of 120,000 or so distinct CDR3 sequences, 66% of them appearing once. Sequenced sample: lung tumor tissue. Receptors were obtained from a man between 25 and 39 years old with non-small cell lung cancer.

The table lists this clonotype with a few counts. The chain has TRBV6-1 and TRBJ2-2; 7 bases agree with TRBD1. Trimming at V came to 5 bases and at J to 1 base, leaving 1 base not matched to a gene. This CDR3 has 14 amino acids. Germline CDR1 and CDR2: MNHNS and SASEGT. The CDR3 DNA reads TGTGCCAGCAGTCGGACAGGGAACACCGGGGAGCTGTTTTTT. This translates into CASSRTGNTGELFF.

As concerns this clonotype: This may arise from a read error, as a much more abundant clone is one base away. Here the CDR3 omits its conserved ending phenylalanine or tryptophan, so a read error is the likely source. The rearrangement uses TRBV29-1 and TRBJ2-7, with a possible D match to TRBD2 (5 bases). Germline CDR1 SQVTM, CDR2 ANQGSEA. V lost 4 bases and J lost 6, with 10 bases in between. The CDR3 covers 11 residues. DNA of the CDR3: TGCAGCGTTGTGGGCGGGCGCGAGCAGTACTAC. Protein: CSVVGGREQYY.

The V call is TRBV20-1, the J call TRBJ2-1; D is unresolved. V was cut by 3 bases and J by 3 bases, with 12 bases left in between. This CDR3 comprises 14 residues. CDR1 and CDR2 from the germline V gene are DFQATT and SNEGSKA (reference sequence). CDR3 amino acids: CSARAARGYNEQFF. CDR3 coding DNA: TGCAGTGCTAGGGCGGCGAGAGGCTACAATGAGCAGTTCTTC.

As for this clonotype: A much larger clone differs from this one at a single base, so this may be a read error. A read error is likely, as this CDR3 ends without the conserved phenylalanine or tryptophan. The gene calls are TRBV20-1 and TRBJ1-3, with 8 positions matching TRBD1. The germline CDR1 and CDR2 sequences are DFQATT and SNEGSKA (reference sequence). This CDR3 contains 15 residues. The V and J ends lost 3 bases and 0 bases, in that order; junction bases with no gene match: 4. This CDR3 is CSARGQASSGNTIYL. Here the CDR3 DNA reads TGCAGTGCTAGGGGACAGGCAAGCTCTGGAAACACCATATATTTA.

As concerns this clonotype: Here the CDR3 omits its conserved ending phenylalanine or tryptophan, so a read error is the likely source. The chain combines TRBV4-2 with TRBJ2-5; TRBD2 is a possible D gene (6 bases). Germline V gene sequence: CDR1 LGHNA, CDR2 YNFKEQ. V lost 10 bases to trimming and J lost 2 bases, with 17 bases between them. The length of the CDR3 is 14 residues. The CDR3 DNA sequence: TGTGCCAACGGAGGAGGGTCAGCACAAGAGACCCAGTACATC. Encoded protein: CANGGGSAQETQYI.

Turning to this clonotype: A much larger clonotype is one base distant, so this may be a read error. V usage is TRBV12-3 or TRBV12-4 and J usage is TRBJ2-7; tentatively, D is TRBD1 (5 bases). V lost 1 base, J lost 6 bases, and 13 bases lay in between. The CDR3 spans 14 residues. The CDR3 region is CASSLGTWSLEQYF. CDR3 bases: TGTGCCAGCAGTTTAGGGACATGGAGTCTCGAGCAGTACTTC.

About this clonotype: The CDR3 does not end in the conserved phenylalanine or tryptophan, so this is likely a read error. Because the CDR3's place on the DNA is in doubt, the DNA is left out and the CDR3 is given as listed by TCRdb. The chain uses TRBV4-2 and TRBJ2-7; the DNA was not used to check the table's D call, TRBD1. The CDR3 is 13 residues long, counting both termini. Germline CDR1 LGHNA, CDR2 YNFKEQ. The CDR3 reads CASSPGGLYERYL.

This clonotype came up a few times. The CDR3 spells CASSLGLAGGPSAYEQYF. The CDR3, as DNA: TGCGCCAGCAGCTTGGGGCTAGCGGGAGGGCCCTCCGCCTACGAGCAGTACTTC. The V call is TRBV5-1, the J call TRBJ2-7; TRBD2 matches 12 bases. V was pared by 0 bases and J by 2 bases, with 9 bases of the junction left unmatched. Germline CDR1 and CDR2: SGHRS and YFSETQ. The CDR3 is 18 residues long.

To note about this clonotype: The conserved closing phenylalanine or tryptophan is absent in this CDR3, likely reflecting a read error. The genes are TRBV10-3 and TRBJ2-1; 8 nucleotides match TRBD2. The germline V gene has CDR1 ENHRY and CDR2 SYGVKD. The CDR3 contains 14 residues. This chain's CDR3 is CATNSGGVLREQFS. Here the CDR3 DNA reads TGTGCTACGAACTCCGGGGGGGTACTTCGTGAGCAGTTCTCC.

The chain employs TRBV29-1 and TRBJ1-1; tentatively, D is TRBD1 (6 bases). Germline CDR1 SQVTM, CDR2 ANQGSEA. V lost 4 bases, J lost 7 bases, and 22 bases lay in between. The CDR3 loop spans 15 amino acids. The CDR3 DNA reads TGCAGCGTTGTGTTTGGGTTAGGGGGACTTGGTGAAGCTTTCTTT. This sequence encodes CSVVFGLGGLGEAFF.

V is TRBV7-3 and J is TRBJ2-3; D ambiguous. The ends were cut back, 5 bases at V and 2 bases at J, with 11 bases in the middle. CDR1 and CDR2 (germline): SGHTA, FQGTGA. There are 14 residues in the CDR3. This CDR3 is CASSRDGPTDTQYF. The CDR3 nucleotides are TGTGCCAGCAGCCGCGACGGACCCACAGATACGCAGTATTTT.

To note about this clonotype: A much more abundant neighbour one base away suggests this may be a read error. The conserved closing phenylalanine or tryptophan is absent in this CDR3, likely reflecting a read error. The chain is built from TRBV6-2 or TRBV6-3 and TRBJ2-2, with D possibly TRBD2 on 7 matching bases. Trimming left V 6 bases short and J 5 bases short, with 16 bases between. This CDR3 comprises 15 residues. Germline V gene data show CDR1 as MNHEY and CDR2 as SVGEGT. The CDR3: CASRKGGARTGELFL. CDR3 bases: TGTGCCAGCAGAAAAGGGGGGGCCCGGACCGGGGAGCTGTTTTTG.

This clonotype appeared a few times. The junction does not match germline at one end; this may be a read error. The rearrangement uses TRBV7-6 and TRBJ2-7; D unresolved. The germline V gene encodes CDR1 SGHVS and CDR2 FNYEAQ. The CDR3 is 14 amino acids. CDR3 nucleotide sequence: TGTGCCAGCAGTCCACGGTCGGACCCCTACGAACAGTACTTC. Residues: CASSPRSDPYEQYF.

Note on this clonotype: This may come from a read error, since a much larger clone is one base off. The V and J genes are TRBV12-3 or TRBV12-4 and TRBJ1-1; a weak D match, TRBD1 (5 bases). Trimming pared 6 bases from V and 4 bases from J, leaving 21 bases between. The CDR3 has 16 residues. Here the CDR3 reads CASSLLVPGRITEAFF. As DNA, the CDR3 is TGTGCCAGCAGCCTTTTAGTACCGGGACGGATCACTGAAGCTTTCTTT.

The V call is TRBV20-1, the J call TRBJ2-7, with TRBD2 matching 7 bases. In germline, CDR1 is DFQATT, CDR2 SNEGSKA (reference sequence). V was clipped by 0 bases and J by 6 bases; unmatched bases: 17. The CDR3 has 17 amino acids. The CDR3 protein is CSARDRQGDGRFREQYF. The CDR3 DNA sequence: TGCAGTGCTAGAGATAGACAAGGAGACGGGAGGTTCCGCGAGCAGTACTTC.